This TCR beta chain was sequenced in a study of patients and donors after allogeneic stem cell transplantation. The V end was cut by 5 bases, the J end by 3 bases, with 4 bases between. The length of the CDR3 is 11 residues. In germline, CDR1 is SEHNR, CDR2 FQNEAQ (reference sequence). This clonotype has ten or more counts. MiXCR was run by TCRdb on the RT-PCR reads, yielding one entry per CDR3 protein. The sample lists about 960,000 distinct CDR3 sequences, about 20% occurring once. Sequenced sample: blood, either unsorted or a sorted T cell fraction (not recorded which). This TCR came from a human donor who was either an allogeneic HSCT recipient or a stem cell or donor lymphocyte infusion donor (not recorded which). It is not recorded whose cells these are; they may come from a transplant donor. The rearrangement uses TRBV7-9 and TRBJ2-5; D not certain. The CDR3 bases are TGTGCCAGCAGCGCAGAAGAGACCCAGTACTTC. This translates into CASSAEETQYF.